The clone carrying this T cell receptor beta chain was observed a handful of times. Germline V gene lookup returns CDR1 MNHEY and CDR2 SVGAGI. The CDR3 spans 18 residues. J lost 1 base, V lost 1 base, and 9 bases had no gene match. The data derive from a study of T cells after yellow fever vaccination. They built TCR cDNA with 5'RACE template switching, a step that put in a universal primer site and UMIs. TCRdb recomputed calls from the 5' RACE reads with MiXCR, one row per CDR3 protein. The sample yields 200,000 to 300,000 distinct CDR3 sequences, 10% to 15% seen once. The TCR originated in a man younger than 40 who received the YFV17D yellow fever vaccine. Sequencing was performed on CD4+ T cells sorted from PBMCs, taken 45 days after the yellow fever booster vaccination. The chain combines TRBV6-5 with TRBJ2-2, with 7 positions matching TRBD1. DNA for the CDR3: TGTGCCAGCAGTTACTACCACAGGGGTCGAGAGAACACCGGGGAGCTGTTTTTT. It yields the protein CASSYYHRGRENTGELFF.